This is a list of T cell receptor beta chains from one sample in a study of beta chain features in type 1 diabetes. Repertoires were generated with immunoSEQ multiplex PCR, while TCRdb's copy carries only in-frame clones and drops some. Here the sample spans hundreds of thousands of clones, 15% to 19% being singletons. Sequenced: naive CD4+ T cells from blood. The receptors stem from a man aged 18-30 years in good health. Each CDR3 is given with its conserved first and last residue. A D gene is named only where the DNA matches it firmly. Not every row has a clone size; where given, it reads once, few, many or a size class.

. TRBJ2-2 TRBV10-3 . TGTGCCATCAACGAACGACAGACGAACACCGGGGAGCTGTTTTTT CAINERQTNTGELFF
few TRBJ2-1 TRBV19 TRBD2 TGTGCCAGTATGCGGGGGGTTGACAATGAGCAGTTCTTC CASMRGVDNEQFF
. TRBJ2-2 TRBV4-3 . TGCGCCAGCAGCCAACACCAGGGTTCCGGGGAGCTGTTTTTT CASSQHQGSGELFF
. TRBJ2-3 TRBV28 . TGTGCCAGCAGTCCACCGGGAGACACAGATACGCAGTATTTT CASSPPGDTDTQYF
few TRBJ1-5 TRBV18 . TGTGCCAGCTCACCCTCGGGTGATCAGCCCCAGCATTTT CASSPSGDQPQHF
. TRBJ1-2 TRBV30 . TGTGCCTGGAGTGTCAACTATGGCTACACCTTC CAWSVNYGYTF
. TRBJ1-1 TRBV28 . TGTGCCAGCAGCACAGGGCCGGGAAGAGCTTTCTTT CASSTGPGRAFF
. TRBJ2-2 TRBV4-2 TRBD1 TGTGCCAGCAGCCAAGGTTCAGGGGGCGGCGGGGAGCTGTTTTTT CASSQGSGGGGELFF
few TRBJ2-7 TRBV4-2 . TGTGCCAGCAGCCAAGATCAGCACGGATTCTACGAGCAGTACTTC CASSQDQHGFYEQYF
. TRBJ2-7 TRBV5-1 . TGCGCCAGCAGCTTGAGCGCAATAGGGGGATCTTACGAGCAGTACTTC CASSLSAIGGSYEQYF
few TRBJ1-1 TRBV28 TRBD1 TGTGCCAGCAGTACAGGGACAGGGGGCGCGTCTGAAGCTTTCTTT CASSTGTGGASEAFF
. TRBJ2-1 TRBV7-2 . TGTGCCAGCAGCCGAGCGACTAGGTTCGTCTACAATGAGCAGTTCTTC CASSRATRFVYNEQFF
few TRBJ2-7 TRBV9 TRBD1 TGTGCCAGCAGCGAGGACAGGGGTCCCTACGAGCAGTACTTC CASSEDRGPYEQYF
few TRBJ1-1 TRBV10-3 TRBD1 TGTGCCATCACCGGACAGGGTGGAACTGAAGCTTTCTTT CAITGQGGTEAFF
. TRBJ2-5 TRBV7-3 TRBD2 TGTGCCAGCAGCCCCGGGAGGGGCCTCCAAGAGACCCAGTACTTC CASSPGRGLQETQYF
few TRBJ2-1 TRBV5-4 TRBD2 TGTGCCAGCAGCTCAGGGACTAGGGAATACAATGAGCAGTTCTTC CASSSGTREYNEQFF
. TRBJ2-2 TRBV9 . TGTGCCAGCAGCGTACGTGAGGGGAGCACCGGGGAGCTGTTTTTT CASSVREGSTGELFF
. TRBJ2-5 TRBV28 . TGTGCCAGCAGTCCCCCCACCCCGACCGGAGCGAAGACCCAGTACTTC CASSPPTPTGAKTQYF
many TRBJ1-3 TRBV21-1 . TGTGCCAGCAGCGCCTACAGTAGAAACACCATATATTTT CASSAYSRNTIYF
. TRBJ1-5 TRBV6-1 . TGTGCCAGCAGGTTCCGACATCTGGAGGGTCAGCCCCAGCATTTT CASRFRHLEGQPQHF
. TRBJ1-2 TRBV28 . TGTGCCACCCGCGGTCGTGAGAGCGGCTACACCTTC CATRGRESGYTF
few TRBJ1-2 TRBV7-2 . TGTGCCAGCAGACCATCTGGCAGCTATGGCTACACCTTC CASRPSGSYGYTF
few TRBJ2-4 TRBV9 TRBD1 TGTGCCAGCAGCGTAGATACAGGGGGAATCGGAGGAGCCAAAAACATTCAGTACTTC CASSVDTGGIGGAKNIQYF
. TRBJ2-2 TRBV11-2 . TGTGCCAGCAGCTTAGGAGGGTTGAACACCGGGGAGCTGTTTTTT CASSLGGLNTGELFF
few TRBJ1-5 TRBV28 . TGTGCCTCCGACAGCAGCAATCAGCCCCAGCATTTT CASDSSNQPQHF
. TRBJ2-1 TRBV2 . TGTGCCAGCAGGCCAACCCGGGACACATACAATGAGCAGTTCTTC CASRPTRDTYNEQFF
. TRBJ1-4 TRBV5-1 . TGCGCCAGCAGCTTGAGGGGGACAACTAATGAAAAACTGTTTTTT CASSLRGTTNEKLFF
. TRBJ1-6 TRBV9 . TGTGCCAGCAGCGTTCTGGGGGCAGGGTCACCCCTCCACTTT CASSVLGAGSPLHF
. TRBJ2-3 TRBV29-1 TRBD1 TGCAGCGTCCGAGGGACAGGGGGAAGCACAGATACGCAGTATTTT CSVRGTGGSTDTQYF
. TRBJ2-7 TRBV7-2 . TGTGCCAGCAGCCCACAGGGATCCGAGCAGTACTTC CASSPQGSEQYF
. TRBJ1-1 TRBV7-9 . TGTGCCAACAGCTCAACTAAGAGGAGAGGCACTGAAGCTTTCTTT CANSSTKRRGTEAFF
few TRBJ2-5 TRBV6-1 . TGTGCCAGCAGTGGCCCTACAGCGTACCAAGAGACCCAGTACTTC CASSGPTAYQETQYF
. TRBJ1-1 TRBV4-1 TRBD1 TGCGCCAGCAGCCAAGAAAAACCGGGACAGGGAACTGAAGCTTTCTTT CASSQEKPGQGTEAFF
. TRBJ2-1 TRBV19 . TGTGCCAGTAGTGGCGGGACATACTCCTACAATGAGCAGTTCTTC CASSGGTYSYNEQFF
. TRBJ2-4 TRBV4-3 . TGCGCCAGCAGCCAAGATCCCTCGCGGGCGACAGCACTAGCCAAAAACATTCAGTACTTC CASSQDPSRATALAKNIQYF
. TRBJ2-7 TRBV30 . TGTGCCTGGAGGGCGGCAGGGCCTTACTACGAGCAGTACTTC CAWRAAGPYYEQYF
few TRBJ2-1 TRBV9 . TGTGCCAGCAGCGTTGGTGGATACGATGAGCAGTTCTTC CASSVGGYDEQFF